This T cell receptor (beta chain) was recovered during a study of blood T cell repertoires in COVID-19. Produced via immunoSEQ multiplex PCR; TCRdb's table is partial and in-frame only. The top ten hold approximately 2% of the sample, which has 100,000 or so clones, around nine tenths seen once. This clonotype was sampled from a man aged 50 to 60 with active COVID-19. The sample comprised peripheral blood.

The CDR3 region is CATSRDPTGAGNEQFF. DNA of the CDR3: TGTGCCACCAGCAGAGATCCGACAGGAGCTGGGAATGAGCAGTTCTTC. V is TRBV15 and J is TRBJ2-1; D is perhaps TRBD1 (6 bases). Trimming removed 0 bases at V and 7 bases at J, with 16 bases between. The CDR3 is made up of 16 amino acids. Per germline, CDR1 LNHNV and CDR2 YYDKDF (reference sequence).